This T cell receptor (beta chain) was documented in a study of CD8 T cells in ankylosing spondylitis. Findings and caveats of the study: From matched ankylosing spondylitis synovial fluid, disease-linked clones were reportedly recovered at significantly enriched levels. Characteristic, it appeared, of ankylosing spondylitis blood was a TCR beta motif of several highly homologous variants. Before this, some motif variants had been reported in reactive arthritis synovial fluid and blood.

Quantitative molecular-barcoded 5'-RACE generated the TCR beta libraries. TCRdb ran MiXCR on the 5' RACE reads and lists one entry per CDR3 protein. The table shows 750,000 to 850,000 distinct CDR3 sequences, with approximately 10% occurring only once. The CDR3 runs to 15 residues. Germline CDR1 ENHRY, CDR2 SYGVKD. V shed 5 bases and J 5 bases; nucleotides not matched to a gene: 6. Many counts were recorded for this clonotype. The antigen is unknown. This chain uses TRBV10-3 with TRBJ2-2; 9 nucleotides match TRBD1. This clonotype originated in a male donor with ankylosing spondylitis. Sequencing used blood, either unsorted or a sorted T cell fraction (not recorded which). The CDR3 region is CAISKAGTGTGELFF. As DNA, the CDR3 is TGTGCCATCAGTAAAGCCGGGACAGGGACCGGGGAGCTGTTTTTT.